This T cell receptor beta chain stems from a study of vaccination and CD4 T cells after COVID-19 (dated by TCRdb to between 2021 and 2023). With respect to the entire study: Convalescent patients had a positive SARS-CoV-2 result on nasal swab PCR, and of these patients, under ten had mild disease and one had severe disease. Post-vaccine blood samples were collected a median of about 72 days after the second vaccine dose, ranging from roughly 12 to 250 days. For stimulating the cultures, overlapping spike peptide pools were used, derived from SARS-CoV-2 as well as from the common cold coronaviruses HCoV-NL63, HCoV-OC43 and HCoV-229E. Participants received two doses of either the Pfizer-BioNTech BNT162b2 vaccine (n=8) or the Moderna mRNA-1273 vaccine (n=2). Control cultures used a CEFX viral epitope pool as positive control, an HIV-1 Nef peptide pool as negative control, or no peptide. Post-COVID blood samples from convalescent patients were collected a median of roughly 100 days after diagnosis, with a range of roughly 35 to 180 days. Six males and four females were included in the convalescent cohort, with two Hispanic individuals, seven Caucasians, two Asians and one multiracial person represented. In 10 COVID-19 convalescent patients and 4 infection-naive healthy vaccine recipients, the spike-specific CD4+ TCR repertoire before mRNA vaccination was compared with the repertoire after mRNA vaccination. Summary of the overall study and its limitations: Nearly all vaccine-specific clones in convalescent patients (304 of 307) were mono-reactive for SARS-CoV-2 spike rather than cross-reactive with common cold coronaviruses. Among convalescent patients, a median roughly 90% of the SARS-CoV-2-reactive clones seen after vaccination appeared only after vaccination, which suggests priming specific to the vaccine. Relatively few convalescent patients were included in the study, and early timepoints after natural infection were not analyzed. The median count of SARS-CoV-2-reactive clonotypes went up from around 21 after infection to 30 to 40 after vaccination, although the change was not significant.

In its sample, this clonotype comes out as medium-sized (0.01 to 0.1%). What antigen it recognizes has not been identified. No clone much larger than this one lies a single base away; base qualities are absent. The treatment or condition tag for this specimen amounts to: roughly nine-day PBMC culture with coronavirus spike peptide pools or control peptides (ViraFEST assay). To expand antigen-specific T cells with peptide pools and then pick out the expanded clonotypes through TCR sequencing, the study relied on the ViraFEST assay. The positive SARS-CoV-2 PCR tests of the convalescent patients were dated from March to December 2020, before the Alpha, Beta and Delta variants emerged in the United States. Each well held 2.2 million or so PBMCs cultured in IMDM containing roughly 5.5% human AB serum and around 10 IU/ml IL-2, with 8.5 to 10 ug/ml peptide pools added. Half of the culture medium was replaced with fresh IL-2-containing medium on days 3 and 7. After about nine days of culture, CD4+ T cells were isolated by negative selection with the EasySep CD4+ T cell isolation kit. Ficoll-Paque Plus gradient centrifugation was used to isolate PBMCs from whole blood, and the isolated PBMCs were then either used fresh or cryopreserved at -140C. Triplicate wells were generally used for each culture condition.

The library was obtained by PCR. TCR sequencing of DNA from cultured CD4+ T cells used the Oncomine TCR Beta short-read assay at the Johns Hopkins FTIC core. The QIAamp micro DNA kit was used to extract genomic DNA from the cultured CD4+ T cells. The Oncomine TCR Beta libraries from cultured CD4+ T cells were pooled using unique dual indexes and then sequenced on an Illumina iSeq 100. In the paper's pipeline: Non-productive sequences were removed, and CDR3s not starting with C, not ending with F or W, or shorter than 7 amino acids were discarded. The MANAFEST web application identified antigen-specific clonotypes by comparing peptide-stimulated wells against reference wells and other culture wells. For a clone to be called positive, the clone needed an FDR below 0.05, an odds ratio above 5, and a productive frequency above 0.1% in at least two of three replicate wells. Clonotypes that were significantly expanded in both SARS-CoV-2 spike wells and at least one common cold coronavirus spike condition were defined as cross-reactive. Levenshtein distances (stringdist) and unrooted phylogenetic trees (ape) in R version 3.6.1 were used to assess CDR3 homology. The public reads were reprocessed in TCRdb via fastp at Q25 and MiXCR, keeping in-frame beta chains. Here each entry gathers all rows of one CDR3 protein and keeps the most common genes and DNA. TCRdb, not the original authors, processed these V and J calls. The sample profile shows fewer than 12,000 distinct CDR3 sequences; over 40% of them were found once. Jointly, the top ten make up 20% to 25% of the sample.

The CDR3, from cysteine to phenylalanine, totals 13 residues. The only DNA kept is the CDR3, 39 bases in frame from the first base. Looking up the germline V gene (reference sequence) yields CDR1 GTSNPN and CDR2 SVGIG. Germline trimming: 5 bases from V, 7 bases from J; junction bases outside gene matches: 6. The source material was CD4+ T cells from blood, cultured in vitro. The clonotype comes from a human donor who had recovered from COVID-19. The V and J genes are TRBV30 and TRBJ1-1; 11 bases in the junction line up with TRBD1. The CDR3: CAWGRDRGVEAFF. In nucleotides, the sequence is TGTGCCTGGGGACGGGACAGGGGGGTTGAAGCTTTCTTT.